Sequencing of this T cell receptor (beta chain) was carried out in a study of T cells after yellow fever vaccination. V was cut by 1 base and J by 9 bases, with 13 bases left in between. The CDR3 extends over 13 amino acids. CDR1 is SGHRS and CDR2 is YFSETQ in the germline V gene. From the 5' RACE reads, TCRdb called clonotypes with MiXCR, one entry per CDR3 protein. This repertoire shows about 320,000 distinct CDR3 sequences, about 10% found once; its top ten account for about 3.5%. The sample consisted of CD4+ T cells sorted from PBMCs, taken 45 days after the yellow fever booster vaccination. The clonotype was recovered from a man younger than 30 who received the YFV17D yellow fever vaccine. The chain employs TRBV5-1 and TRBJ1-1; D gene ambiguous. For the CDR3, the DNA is TGCGCCAGCAGCTTGTTTTCCACCCAGCAAGCTTTCTTT. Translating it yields CASSLFSTQQAFF. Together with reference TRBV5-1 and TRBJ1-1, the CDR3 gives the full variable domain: KAGVTQTPRYLIKTRGQQVTLSCSPISGHRSVSWYQQTPGQGLQFLFEYFSETQRNKGNFPGRFSGRQFSNSRSEMNVSTLELGDSALYLCASSLFSTQQAFFGQGTRLTVV.